Below, one TCR beta chain is given with its context. Antigen: not known. This record comes from a study of CD8+ T cells in alopecia areata. General study findings and limits: Compared with mice, patients displayed less clear TCR sharing, possibly for HLA-related reasons. Sequence data from scalp samples additionally include resident alphabeta T cells of normal skin.

Following extraction, RNA underwent reverse transcription to cDNA, which served as the sequencing template. The method was immunoSEQ multiplex PCR; TCRdb's version includes in-frame clones alone and lacks a portion of them. Of around 190,000 clones listed, around 50% are singletons. This CDR3 has 14 residues. Trimming cost V 4 bases and J 1 base, with 10 bases left between them. Germline V CDR1 and CDR2: SQVTM, ANQGSEA. This TCR was sampled from a human donor in good health. The rearrangement uses TRBV29-1 and TRBJ2-2; D perhaps matches TRBD2 (6 bases). The material sequenced was CD8+ T cells sorted from blood. The CDR3 DNA follows: TGCAGCGTTGCGGGGGTTATGAACACCGGGGAGCTGTTTTTT. It encodes CSVAGVMNTGELFF.